The 9 T cell receptor beta chains below all came from one sample that was sequenced in a study of long-term antiretroviral therapy in people with HIV (dated by TCRdb to 2021 to 2024). The immunoSEQ hsTCRB v3.0 assay was used at survey level resolution for TRB variable region sequencing. Sourced from immuneACCESS, this table was stored by TCRdb with only in-frame sequences that have V and J called. A share of the clones is absent; for the studies checked, an unresolved V gene accounts for under half, and the remainder has no known explanation. The sample contains approximately 35,000 clones, over 60% of them found a single time. The ten top clones hold around 7.4% of the sample. Sequencing was performed on unsorted PBMCs, taken 2 years after starting antiretroviral therapy. These receptors were collected from a woman between 50 and 59 years old with HIV.

V and J are TRBV7-9 and TRBJ2-5; 7 bases match TRBD1. CDR1 SEHNR and CDR2 FQNEAQ come from the germline V gene (reference sequence). CDR3 length equals 13 residues. V lost 6 bases and J lost 5; bases outside the gene matches: 6. DNA for the CDR3: TGTGCCAGCAGGTTCGGACAGGTGGAGACCCAGTACTTC. It specifies CASRFGQVETQYF.

The V gene is TRBV6-5, the J gene TRBJ2-5, with no clear D. Trimming took 3 bases from V and 6 from J, leaving 14 bases between them. The CDR3 is 14 residues long. Germline V gene data show CDR1 as MNHEY and CDR2 as SVGAGI. The CDR3 protein is CASSYLRQGQTQYF. The CDR3 bases are TGTGCCAGCAGTTATCTCCGCCAAGGTCAGACCCAGTACTTC.

This chain uses TRBV6-5 with TRBJ2-1; 8 positions match TRBD1. Germline V gene lookup returns CDR1 MNHEY and CDR2 SVGAGI. CDR3 length equals 14 residues. The V gene end was trimmed by 7 bases and the J gene end by 1 base; junction bases not matched to a gene: 3. The CDR3 loop reads CASKDRGSYNEQFF. CDR3 in DNA: TGTGCCAGCAAAGACAGGGGATCCTACAATGAGCAGTTCTTC.

V gene TRBV11-2 combines with J gene TRBJ1-1; the D gene is possibly TRBD1 (6 bases). Trimming took off 5 bases at V and 1 base at J, with 26 bases between the two ends. CDR1 is SGHAT and CDR2 is FQNNGV in the germline V gene. The CDR3 has 19 residues. The CDR3 sequence is CASSLYPGGGQTRNTEAFF. The CDR3 DNA is TGTGCCAGCAGCCTCTATCCTGGGGGGGGGCAGACTAGGAACACTGAAGCTTTCTTT.

The J gene is TRBJ2-5, the V gene TRBV11-2; D gene uncertain. The CDR3 extends over 11 amino acids. The V end was cut by 5 bases, the J end by 5 bases, with 6 bases between. Germline V CDR1 and CDR2: SGHAT, FQNNGV. CDR3 region: CASSRLETQYF. CDR3 nucleotides: TGTGCCAGCAGCCGCCTGGAGACCCAGTACTTC.

V and J are TRBV7-8 and TRBJ2-5; tentative D call: TRBD2 (5 bases). Trimming took 6 bases from V and 3 from J, leaving 11 bases between them. Germline-derived CDR1 and CDR2 are SGHVS and FQNEAQ. The CDR3 totals 13 residues. CDR3 in DNA: TGTGCCAGCAGACAGAGGGAAAAAGAGACCCAGTACTTC. Protein sequence: CASRQREKETQYF.

V usage is TRBV25-1 and J usage is TRBJ1-1; maybe TRBD1 (5 bases). This CDR3 has 15 amino acids. Trimming stripped 3 bases from V and 3 bases from J, with 14 bases between. The germline V gene has CDR1 MGHDK and CDR2 SYGVNS. The CDR3 is CASSDAQGVDTEAFF. The CDR3, as DNA: TGTGCCAGCAGTGATGCTCAGGGAGTAGACACTGAAGCTTTCTTT.

CDR3 DNA sequence: TGTGCCAGCAGCCCTCTAAGGGGCACCTCGCCTAACTATGGCTACACCTTC. Encoded protein: CASSPLRGTSPNYGYTF. This chain links TRBV21-1 with TRBJ1-2; the table's D call, TRBD1, was not checked against the DNA. TRBV21-1 is given as a pseudogene. This CDR3 comprises 17 residues.

V and J are TRBV5-5 and TRBJ2-5; 7 bases are a match to TRBD2. The CDR3 totals 15 residues. Trimming at V came to 0 bases and at J to 2 bases, leaving 4 bases not matched to a gene. CDR1 and CDR2 from the germline V gene are SGHKS and YYEKEE (reference sequence). CDR3 sequence (DNA): TGTGCCAGCAGCTTGGTAGCGGGCAGACAAGAGACCCAGTACTTC. Translating gives CASSLVAGRQETQYF.